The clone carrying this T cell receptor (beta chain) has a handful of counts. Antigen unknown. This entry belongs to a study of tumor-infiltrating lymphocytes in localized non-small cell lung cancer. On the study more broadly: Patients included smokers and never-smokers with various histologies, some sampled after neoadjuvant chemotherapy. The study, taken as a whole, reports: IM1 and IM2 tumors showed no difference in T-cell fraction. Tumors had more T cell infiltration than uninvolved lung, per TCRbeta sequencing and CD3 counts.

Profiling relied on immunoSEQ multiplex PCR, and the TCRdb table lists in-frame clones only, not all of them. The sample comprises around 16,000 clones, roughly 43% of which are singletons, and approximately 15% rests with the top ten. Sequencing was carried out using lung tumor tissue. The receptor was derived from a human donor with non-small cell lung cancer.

Here the CDR3 DNA reads TGTGCCAGCAGCTTAAGGGGGGGGGCTGACAATGAGCAGTTCTTC. Protein sequence: CASSLRGGADNEQFF. The chain carries TRBV7-3 and TRBJ2-1, with D possibly being TRBD2 (7 bases). CDR1 is SGHTA and CDR2 is FQGTGA in the germline V gene. There are 15 residues in the CDR3. Trimming shortened V by 1 base and J by 5 bases, and 12 bases separated the two germline ends.